The clone carrying this T cell receptor beta chain appeared many times. Germline loops: CDR1 SEHNR, CDR2 FQNEAQ (reference sequence). The CDR3 sequence is 13 residues long. The V end was cut by 3 bases, the J end by 7 bases, with 12 bases between. This entry is derived from a study of tumor-infiltrating lymphocytes in primary liver carcinoma. Priming with a constant-region primer yielded TCR beta cDNA from 450 to 550 ng total RNA. TCR beta libraries came from three nested multiplex PCR rounds using slightly modified ARM-PCR. It was with TRBV1-TRBV30 forward primers and a C-beta reverse primer that the first two PCR rounds were run, at roughly 10 cycles each. Via MiXCR, TCRdb re-called the multiplex PCR reads, giving one row per CDR3 protein. The data show roughly 100,000 distinct CDR3 sequences, around 66% seen once. The tissue used was unsorted bulk material of 20-30 mg. RNA and DNA were co-extracted from it with the AllPrep DNA/RNA mini kit. Donors were untreated and chronically infected with HBV. All tumor specimens exceeded 75% viable tumor cells.

The sequencing input was liver tumor tissue from sampling region 2. The sample's subset: tumor region T2, inferior pole. This receptor was taken from an older woman with primary liver carcinoma and hepatitis B virus infection. V gene TRBV7-9 combines with J gene TRBJ1-2; D gene uncertain. CDR3 nucleotides: TGTGCCAGCAGCTTTGGTGAGGGCTCTGGCTACACCTTC. Protein product: CASSFGEGSGYTF.